Below are 17 T cell receptor beta chains sequenced from a single sample in a study of cytomegalovirus exposure and HLA in healthy donors. Here immunoSEQ multiplex PCR was the method, and the copy in TCRdb shows in-frame clones only, minus some. The table shows approximately 99,000 clones, with about 85% occurring only once. Source material: PBMCs. Every receptor here comes from a woman younger than 30 in good health and CMV-seronegative.

This chain uses TRBV19 with TRBJ1-5; no reliable D call. The CDR3 consists of 15 residues. Germline-derived CDR1 and CDR2 are LNHDA and SQIVND (reference sequence). V dropped 5 bases and J dropped 0 bases, with 11 bases sitting between them. CDR3 amino acids: CASSPLDYSNQPQHF. DNA for the CDR3: TGTGCCAGTAGTCCCCTCGACTATAGCAATCAGCCCCAGCATTTT.

The gene calls are TRBV5-6 and TRBJ1-1; TRBD1 agrees at 8 bases. Germline V gene data show CDR1 as SGHDT and CDR2 as YYEEEE. V lost 5 bases, J lost 11 bases, and 5 bases stayed unmatched. CDR3 length: 11 residues. The CDR3 bases are TGTGCCAGCAGAGACAGGGGATCCGCTTTCTTT. This gives the protein CASRDRGSAFF.

The V gene is TRBV30, the J gene TRBJ1-6; no reliable D call. CDR3 length equals 13 residues. The germline V gene encodes CDR1 GTSNPN and CDR2 SVGIG (reference sequence). CDR3 amino acids: CVTSRYDNSPLHF. The CDR3 DNA follows: TGTGTCACGAGCCGGTATGATAATTCACCCCTCCACTTT.

The chain has TRBV2 and TRBJ1-1; a possible D gene is TRBD1 (5 bases). Trimming pared 3 bases from V and 6 bases from J, leaving 8 bases between. The germline CDR1 and CDR2 sequences are SNHLY and FYNNEI. The CDR3 covers 12 residues. DNA for the CDR3: TGTGCCAGCAGTGAGACAGTGGCTGAAGCTTTCTTT. As protein: CASSETVAEAFF.

This clone was observed a single time. The chain combines TRBV7-2 with TRBJ1-2; D remains ambiguous. CDR1 is SGHTA, CDR2 FQGNSA, per germline. The CDR3 sequence is 14 residues long. V was clipped by 7 bases and J by 4 bases, with 16 bases between them. CDR3 coding DNA: TGTGCCAGCACCCTAAGTCGTGAGTTCTATGGCTACACCTTC. This codes for CASTLSREFYGYTF.

The rearrangement links TRBV11-2 to TRBJ1-1, with D maybe TRBD1 (6 bases). Germline CDR1 SGHAT, CDR2 FQNNGV. The CDR3 runs 17 residues. With 4 bases removed from V and 2 bases from J, the gap between germline ends came to 20 bases. CDR3 sequence (DNA): TGTGCCAGCAGCTCCCGAGGCAGGGGCGGGGGTAACACTGAAGCTTTCTTT. The encoded protein is CASSSRGRGGGNTEAFF.

The CDR3 sequence is CASSVDTVAYEQYF. DNA for the CDR3: TGTGCCAGCAGTGTCGACACCGTCGCCTACGAGCAGTACTTC. V usage is TRBV6-1 and J usage is TRBJ2-7; D not resolved. Trimming took off 4 bases at V and 2 bases at J, with 12 bases between the two ends. This CDR3 comprises 14 residues. In germline, CDR1 is MNHNS, CDR2 SASEGT.

This clone was seen only once. The V and J genes are TRBV9 and TRBJ1-2; tentatively, D is TRBD1 (5 bases). The germline V gene encodes CDR1 SGDLS and CDR2 YYNGEE. V dropped 0 bases and J dropped 7 bases, with 13 bases sitting between them. This CDR3 comprises 14 residues. The CDR3 protein is CASSVESGMVGYTF. The CDR3 region has the DNA TGTGCCAGCAGCGTAGAATCAGGGATGGTTGGCTACACCTTC.

A single count supports this clone. The junction differs from germline at one of its ends, possibly a read error. The chain carries TRBV7-3 and TRBJ2-1, with a weak D call TRBD1 (5 bases). The CDR3 length is 17 residues. Per germline, CDR1 SGHTA and CDR2 FQGTGA. Written as DNA, the CDR3 is TGTGCCAGCAACTTACCCTGGGGCCAGGGTAATTTCCATGAGCAGTTCTTC. Translated: CASNLPWGQGNFHEQFF.

The chain links TRBV29-1 to TRBJ1-1; a weak D match, TRBD1 (6 bases). Germline assignment: CDR1 SQVTM and CDR2 ANQGSEA. Deletions cut 7 bases from V and 7 bases from J, with 22 bases between. The CDR3 has 14 amino acids. CDR3 in amino acids: CSAEGGAPTSEAFF. CDR3 DNA: TGCAGCGCCGAGGGGGGGGCGCCGACCAGTGAAGCTTTCTTT.

This clone was seen a single time. The V gene is TRBV5-1, the J gene TRBJ2-2; 7 positions match TRBD2. J was trimmed by 1 base and V by 1 base; bases with no gene match: 7. This CDR3 contains 17 residues. Germline V gives CDR1 SGHRS, CDR2 YFSETQ. CDR3 DNA: TGCGCCAGCAGCTTGATGGACCCGGGGGGGAACACCGGGGAGCTGTTTTTT. This codes for CASSLMDPGGNTGELFF. Based on the CDR3 plus reference TRBV5-1 and TRBJ2-2, the full variable domain is KAGVTQTPRYLIKTRGQQVTLSCSPISGHRSVSWYQQTPGQGLQFLFEYFSETQRNKGNFPGRFSGRQFSNSRSEMNVSTLELGDSALYLCASSLMDPGGNTGELFFGEGSRLTVL.

V is TRBV30 and J is TRBJ1-4; D perhaps matches TRBD1 (6 bases). V was trimmed by 0 bases and J by 8 bases, leaving 13 bases between them. Per germline, CDR1 GTSNPN and CDR2 SVGIG (reference sequence). The CDR3 extends over 14 amino acids. CDR3 DNA sequence: TGTGCCTGGAGTGTAGGGACATGGAGCGAAAAACTGTTTTTT. It is translated as CAWSVGTWSEKLFF.

The J gene is TRBJ1-6, the V gene TRBV7-3; no clear D gene. This CDR3 spans 14 amino acids. Germline CDR1 reads SGHTA; CDR2 reads FQGTGA. Between the trimmed V and J ends, which lost 4 bases and 7 bases, there was a span of 11 bases. CDR3: CASSSVPVNSPLHF. In nucleotides, the CDR3 is TGTGCCAGCAGCTCGGTACCGGTCAATTCACCCCTCCACTTT.

The rearrangement links TRBV28 to TRBJ1-5; D gene unclear. This CDR3 is 15 amino acids long. The V gene lost 1 base and the J gene lost 0 bases, with 7 bases spanning the gap. CDR1 MDHEN and CDR2 SYDVKM come from the germline V gene. The CDR3 loop reads CASSLYGLSNQPQHF. CDR3 nucleotides: TGTGCCAGCAGTTTATATGGCCTTAGCAATCAGCCCCAGCATTTT.

The chain joins TRBV7-8 to TRBJ1-2, with D maybe TRBD1 (6 bases). V gave up 5 bases and J gave up 8 bases, with 21 bases separating them. The V gene's germline CDR1 is SGHVS and CDR2 FQNEAQ. CDR3 size: 15 residues. DNA for the CDR3: TGTGCCAGCAGCAACCAGTCAATGGGGGCGCGCGGCTACACCTTC. Residues: CASSNQSMGARGYTF. Full variable domain (rest looked up from reference TRBV7-8 and TRBJ1-2): GAGVSQSPRYKVAKRGQDVALRCDPISGHVSLFWYQQALGQGPEFLTYFQNEAQLDKSGLPSDRFFAERPEGSVSTLKIQRTQQEDSAVYLCASSNQSMGARGYTFGSGTRLTVV.

The genes are TRBV29-1 and TRBJ2-7; the D gene is possibly TRBD2 (8 bases). Trimming took 5 bases from V and 2 from J, leaving 16 bases between them. CDR3 length: 14 residues. Germline V gene lookup returns CDR1 SQVTM and CDR2 ANQGSEA. In DNA form, the CDR3 reads TGCAGCGTTCCGGGGGGGACAGCTGCCTACGAGCAGTACTTC. Protein product: CSVPGGTAAYEQYF.

The J gene is TRBJ1-2, the V gene TRBV9, with 10 nucleotides matching TRBD1. Germline assignment: CDR1 SGDLS and CDR2 YYNGEE. This CDR3 has 18 residues. With V trimmed by 0 bases and J by 4 bases, 12 bases remained unmatched. This CDR3 reads CASSVGGQGEAEGYGYTF. DNA of the CDR3: TGTGCCAGCAGCGTAGGCGGACAGGGGGAAGCCGAAGGCTATGGCTACACCTTC.